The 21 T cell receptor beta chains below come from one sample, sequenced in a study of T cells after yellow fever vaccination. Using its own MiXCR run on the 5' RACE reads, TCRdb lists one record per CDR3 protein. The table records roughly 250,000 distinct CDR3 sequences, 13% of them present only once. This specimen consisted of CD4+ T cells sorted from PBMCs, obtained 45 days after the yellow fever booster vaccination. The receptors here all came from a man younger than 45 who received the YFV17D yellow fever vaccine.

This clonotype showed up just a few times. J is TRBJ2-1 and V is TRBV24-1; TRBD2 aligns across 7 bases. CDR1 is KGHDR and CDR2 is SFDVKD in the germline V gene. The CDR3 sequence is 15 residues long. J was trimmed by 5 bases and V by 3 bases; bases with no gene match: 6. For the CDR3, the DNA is TGTGCCACCAGTGATACCACACGGGGGGACAATGAGCAGTTCTTC. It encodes CATSDTTRGDNEQFF.

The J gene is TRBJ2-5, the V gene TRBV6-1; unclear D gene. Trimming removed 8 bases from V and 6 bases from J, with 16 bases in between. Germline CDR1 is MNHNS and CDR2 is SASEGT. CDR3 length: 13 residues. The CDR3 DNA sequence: TGTGCCAGCGCGGTTTCGGTAGAAAAGACCCAGTACTTC. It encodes CASAVSVEKTQYF.

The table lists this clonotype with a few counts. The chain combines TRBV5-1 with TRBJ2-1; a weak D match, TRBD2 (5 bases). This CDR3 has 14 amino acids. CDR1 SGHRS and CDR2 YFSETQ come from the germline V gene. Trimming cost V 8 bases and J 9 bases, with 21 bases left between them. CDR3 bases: TGCGCCAGTCCTAAGAACGGGAAAGGCAGTGAGCAGTTCTTC. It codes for CASPKNGKGSEQFF.

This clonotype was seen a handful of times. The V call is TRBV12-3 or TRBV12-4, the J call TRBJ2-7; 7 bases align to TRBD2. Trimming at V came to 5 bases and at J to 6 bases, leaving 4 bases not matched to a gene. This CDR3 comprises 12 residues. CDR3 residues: CASSRGEREQYF. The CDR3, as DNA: TGTGCCAGCAGTCGGGGGGAGCGCGAGCAGTACTTC.

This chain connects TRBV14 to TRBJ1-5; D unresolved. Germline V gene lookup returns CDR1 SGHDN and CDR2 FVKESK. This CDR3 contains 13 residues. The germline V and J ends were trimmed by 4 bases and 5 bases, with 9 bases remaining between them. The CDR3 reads CASSPGLDQPQHF. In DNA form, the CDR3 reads TGTGCCAGCAGCCCCGGACTAGATCAGCCCCAGCATTTT.

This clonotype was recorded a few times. The CDR3, as DNA: TGCAGTGCTAGACCACCGTCGGGGAACTACGAGCAGTACTTC. Translating it yields CSARPPSGNYEQYF. The chain couples TRBV20-1 to TRBJ2-7; a possible D gene is TRBD2 (5 bases). Germline V gives CDR1 DFQATT, CDR2 SNEGSKA (reference sequence). V lost 2 bases, J lost 3 bases, and 14 bases lay in between. This CDR3 spans 14 amino acids.

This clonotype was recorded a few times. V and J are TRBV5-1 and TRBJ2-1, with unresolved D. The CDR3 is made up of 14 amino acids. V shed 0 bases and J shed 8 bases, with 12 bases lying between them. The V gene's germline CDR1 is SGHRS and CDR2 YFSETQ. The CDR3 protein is CASSLAPPSDEQFF. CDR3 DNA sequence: TGCGCCAGCAGCTTGGCCCCCCCCTCAGATGAGCAGTTCTTC.

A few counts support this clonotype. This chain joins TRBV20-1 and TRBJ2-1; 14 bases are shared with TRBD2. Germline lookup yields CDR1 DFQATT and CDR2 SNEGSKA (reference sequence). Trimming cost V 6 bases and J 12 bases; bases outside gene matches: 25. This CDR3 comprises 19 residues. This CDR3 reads CSARYTPGTSGRRGQLQFF. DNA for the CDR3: TGCAGTGCGCGTTATACCCCCGGGACTAGCGGGAGAAGGGGACAACTGCAGTTCTTC.

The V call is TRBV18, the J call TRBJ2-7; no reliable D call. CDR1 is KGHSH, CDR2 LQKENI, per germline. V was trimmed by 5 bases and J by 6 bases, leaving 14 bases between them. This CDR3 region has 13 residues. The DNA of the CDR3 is TGTGCCAGCTCAACCCATGGGTGGGGCGAGCAGTACTTC. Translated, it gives CASSTHGWGEQYF.

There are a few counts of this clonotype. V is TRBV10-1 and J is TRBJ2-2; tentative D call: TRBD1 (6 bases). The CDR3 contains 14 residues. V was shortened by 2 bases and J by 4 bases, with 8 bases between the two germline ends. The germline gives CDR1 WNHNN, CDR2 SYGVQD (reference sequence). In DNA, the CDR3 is TGCGCCAGCAGTGAGGTGGGGGCCACCGGGGAGCTGTTTTTT. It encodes CASSEVGATGELFF.

The CDR3 coding sequence is TGTGCCAGTCAACACGGACTAGCGGGCAACCAAGAGACCCAGTACTTC. Protein sequence: CASQHGLAGNQETQYF. This chain uses TRBV5-6 with TRBJ2-5, with 11 bases identical to TRBD2. This CDR3 comprises 16 residues. The J segment lost 0 bases and the V segment lost 8 bases, leaving 9 bases of the junction unmatched. Germline V CDR1 and CDR2: SGHDT, YYEEEE.

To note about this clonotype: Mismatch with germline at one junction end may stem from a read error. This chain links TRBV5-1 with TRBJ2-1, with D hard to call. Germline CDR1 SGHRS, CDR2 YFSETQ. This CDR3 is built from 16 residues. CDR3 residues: CASSRDSRSSYNAQFF. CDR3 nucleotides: TGCGCCAGCAGCAGAGACTCGAGAAGCTCCTACAATGCGCAGTTCTTC.

The CDR3 DNA is TGCAGTGCTAGAGATGGCGGGAGGGCCGGGAGGGAGACCCAGTACTTC. It translates to CSARDGGRAGRETQYF. The rearrangement uses TRBV20-1 and TRBJ2-5; TRBD2 aligns across 9 bases. CDR3 length: 16 amino acids. Germline CDR1 is DFQATT and CDR2 is SNEGSKA (reference sequence). The V segment lost 0 bases and the J segment 5 bases; nucleotides outside the gene matches: 10.

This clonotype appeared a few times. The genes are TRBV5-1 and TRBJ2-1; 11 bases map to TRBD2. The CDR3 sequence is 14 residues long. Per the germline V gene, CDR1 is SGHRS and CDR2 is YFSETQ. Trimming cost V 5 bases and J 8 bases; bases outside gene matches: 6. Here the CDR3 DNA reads TGCGCCAGCAGGGTAGCGGGAGGGCCCTATGAGCAGTTCTTC. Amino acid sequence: CASRVAGGPYEQFF.

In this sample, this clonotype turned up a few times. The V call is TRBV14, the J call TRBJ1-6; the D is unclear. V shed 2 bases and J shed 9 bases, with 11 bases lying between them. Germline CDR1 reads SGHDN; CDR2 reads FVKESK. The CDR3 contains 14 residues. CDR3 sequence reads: CASSQLTPSSPLHF. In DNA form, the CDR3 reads TGTGCCAGCAGCCAATTGACTCCCAGTTCACCCCTCCACTTT.

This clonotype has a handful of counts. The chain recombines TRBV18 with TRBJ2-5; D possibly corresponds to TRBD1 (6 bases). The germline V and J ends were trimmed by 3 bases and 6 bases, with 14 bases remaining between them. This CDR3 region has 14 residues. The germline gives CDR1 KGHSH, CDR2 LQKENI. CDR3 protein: CASSPMDRRQTQYF. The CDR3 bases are TGTGCCAGCTCACCGATGGACAGAAGGCAGACCCAGTACTTC. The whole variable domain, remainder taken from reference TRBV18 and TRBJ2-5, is NAGVMQNPRHLVRRRGQEARLRCSPMKGHSHVYWYRQLPEEGLKFMVYLQKENIIDESGMPKERFSAEFPKEGPSILRIQQVVRGDSAAYFCASSPMDRRQTQYFGPGTRLLVL.

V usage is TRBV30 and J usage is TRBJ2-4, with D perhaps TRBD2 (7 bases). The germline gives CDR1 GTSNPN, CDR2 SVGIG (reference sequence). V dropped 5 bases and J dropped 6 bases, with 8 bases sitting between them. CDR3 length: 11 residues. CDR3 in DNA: TGTGCCTGGGCGGGGGCAAACATTCAGTACTTC. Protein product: CAWAGANIQYF. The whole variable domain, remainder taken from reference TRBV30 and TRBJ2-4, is SQTIHQWPATLVQPVGSPLSLECTVEGTSNPNLYWYRQAAGRGLQLLFYSVGIGQISSEVPQNLSASRPQDRQFILSSKKLLLSDSGFYLCAWAGANIQYFGAGTRLSVL.

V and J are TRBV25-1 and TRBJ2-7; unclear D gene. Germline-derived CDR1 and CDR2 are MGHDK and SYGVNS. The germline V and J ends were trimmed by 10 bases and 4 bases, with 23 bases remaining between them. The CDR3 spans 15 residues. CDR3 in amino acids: CATISPSGRPYEQYF. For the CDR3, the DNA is TGTGCCACCATTTCCCCCTCCGGTCGGCCATACGAGCAGTACTTC.

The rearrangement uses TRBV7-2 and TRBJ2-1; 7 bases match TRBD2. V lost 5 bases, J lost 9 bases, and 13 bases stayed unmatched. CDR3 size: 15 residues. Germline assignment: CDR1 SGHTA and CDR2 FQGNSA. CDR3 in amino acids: CASSKRDSLGVEQFF. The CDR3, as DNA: TGTGCCAGCAGCAAGCGGGACTCCTTAGGTGTTGAGCAGTTCTTC.

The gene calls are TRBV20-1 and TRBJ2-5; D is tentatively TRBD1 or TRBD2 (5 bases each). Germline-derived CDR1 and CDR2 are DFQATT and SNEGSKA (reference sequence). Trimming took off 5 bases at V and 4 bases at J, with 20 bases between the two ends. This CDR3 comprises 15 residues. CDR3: CSAPEAGSGRETQYF. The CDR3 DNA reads TGCAGTGCTCCTGAGGCAGGGAGTGGTAGAGAGACCCAGTACTTC.

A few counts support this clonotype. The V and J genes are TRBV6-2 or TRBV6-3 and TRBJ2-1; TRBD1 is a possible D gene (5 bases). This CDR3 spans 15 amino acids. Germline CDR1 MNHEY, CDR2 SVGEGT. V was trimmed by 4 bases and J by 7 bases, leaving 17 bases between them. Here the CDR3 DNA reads TGTGCCAGCAGTTTTTCCTTCCTAAGGGGTAATGAGCAGTTCTTC. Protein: CASSFSFLRGNEQFF.